Listed here are 31 T cell receptor beta chains from one sample, sequenced in a study of blood T cell repertoires in COVID-19. Repertoires were generated with immunoSEQ multiplex PCR, while TCRdb's copy carries only in-frame clones and drops some. This table has some 220,000 clones, 75% to 85% appearing once. Sequencing was done on a sample of peripheral blood. The receptors shown here come from a human donor in a cohort sampled during active COVID-19.

The rearrangement uses TRBV4-2 and TRBJ1-4; no clear D gene. The CDR3 covers 14 residues. V was cut by 4 bases and J by 7 bases, with 13 bases left in between. The germline CDR1 and CDR2 sequences are LGHNA and YNFKEQ. The CDR3 loop reads CASSRRTGTEKLFF. CDR3 nucleotides: TGTGCCAGCAGCCGCCGGACTGGTACTGAAAAACTGTTTTTT.

The chain is built from TRBV7-9 and TRBJ2-1; TRBD2 might be the D (6 bases). The ends were cut back, 6 bases at V and 5 bases at J, with 17 bases in the middle. Per germline, CDR1 SEHNR and CDR2 FQNEAQ (reference sequence). The CDR3 totals 15 residues. The CDR3 protein is CASSLTTSWHNEQFF. CDR3 in DNA: TGTGCCAGCAGTCTAACGACTAGTTGGCACAATGAGCAGTTCTTC.

The rearrangement links TRBV6-5 to TRBJ1-1, with D hard to call. Trimming stripped 2 bases from V and 0 bases from J, with 7 bases between. This CDR3 comprises 14 residues. CDR1 and CDR2 (germline): MNHEY, SVGAGI. The CDR3 DNA sequence: TGTGCCAGCAGTTACGAGGGCATGAACACTGAAGCTTTCTTT. Its translation: CASSYEGMNTEAFF.

The V gene is TRBV19, the J gene TRBJ2-2; D perhaps matches TRBD1 (6 bases). The length of the CDR3 is 17 residues. The germline V and J ends were trimmed by 1 base and 4 bases, with 16 bases remaining between them. Germline V gene lookup returns CDR1 LNHDA and CDR2 SQIVND (reference sequence). Here the CDR3 DNA reads TGTGCCAGTAGTATAGCCCGGCAGGGGTCTTTCACCGGGGAGCTGTTTTTT. This translates into CASSIARQGSFTGELFF.

The CDR3 spells CSVPAEQGLNTEAFF. Here the CDR3 DNA reads TGCAGCGTTCCGGCTGAACAGGGGCTGAACACTGAAGCTTTCTTT. The genes are TRBV29-1 and TRBJ1-1; TRBD1 aligns across 7 bases. J gave up 0 bases and V 5 bases, and 9 bases lay outside the gene matches. This CDR3 contains 15 residues. Germline CDR1 SQVTM, CDR2 ANQGSEA.

CDR3 amino acids: CASSEPGAKKAQHF. The CDR3 nucleotides read TGTGCCAGCAGCGAACCAGGGGCGAAAAAGGCCCAGCATTTT. The chain carries TRBV28 and TRBJ1-5; possible D gene TRBD1, 6 bases. Trimming removed 6 bases at V and 11 bases at J, with 20 bases between. The germline V gene encodes CDR1 MDHEN and CDR2 SYDVKM. The CDR3 spans 14 residues.

V and J are TRBV18 and TRBJ2-7, with no clear D. V shed 3 bases and J shed 5 bases, with 11 bases lying between them. This CDR3 comprises 13 residues. In germline, CDR1 is KGHSH, CDR2 LQKENI. The CDR3 DNA sequence: TGTGCCAGCTCACCCTACAGTGGGCACGAGCAGTACTTC. Protein product: CASSPYSGHEQYF.

The CDR3 sequence is CASSPRDTAGTQYF. The DNA for the CDR3 is TGTGCCAGCAGTCCCCGGGACACCGCGGGGACCCAGTACTTC. The chain uses TRBV6-5 and TRBJ2-5; weak D call: TRBD1 (6 bases). The germline CDR1 and CDR2 sequences are MNHEY and SVGAGI. This CDR3 is 14 amino acids long. Trimming cost V 5 bases and J 7 bases, with 17 bases left between them.

The rearrangement uses TRBV9 and TRBJ2-7; weak D call: TRBD1 (6 bases). CDR1 SGDLS and CDR2 YYNGEE come from the germline V gene. The CDR3 spans 15 residues. V lost 6 bases to trimming and J lost 6 bases, with 22 bases between them. The CDR3 protein is CASTRTGTAPGEQYF. The CDR3 bases are TGTGCCAGCACCCGAACAGGGACCGCCCCGGGCGAGCAGTACTTC.

The chain has TRBV19 and TRBJ2-7, with a weak D call TRBD2 (5 bases). Trimming removed 1 base at V and 0 bases at J, with 7 bases between. The germline V gene has CDR1 LNHDA and CDR2 SQIVND (reference sequence). The CDR3 runs to 14 residues. CDR3 loop: CASSIGRSSYEQYF. The CDR3 region has the DNA TGTGCCAGTAGTATAGGGAGGAGCTCCTACGAGCAGTACTTC.

This chain links TRBV7-9 with TRBJ1-5; a possible D gene is TRBD1 (5 bases). Germline CDR1 SEHNR, CDR2 FQNEAQ (reference sequence). The CDR3 length is 15 residues. Trimming cost V 5 bases and J 4 bases, with 15 bases left between them. This CDR3 reads CASSGDLGGNQPQHF. In nucleotides, the CDR3 is TGTGCCAGCAGCGGGGACCTTGGAGGGAATCAGCCCCAGCATTTT.

The table lists this clone with a count of one. This CDR3 reads CASRSLAGVGNEQFF. DNA for the CDR3: TGTGCCAGCAGATCCTTAGCGGGAGTGGGGAATGAGCAGTTCTTC. V and J are TRBV11-2 and TRBJ2-1; 9 bases are a match to TRBD2. The CDR3 runs to 15 residues. Trimming removed 6 bases from V and 7 bases from J; junction bases left unmatched: 10. CDR1 SGHAT and CDR2 FQNNGV come from the germline V gene.

This sequence joins TRBV10-2 and TRBJ2-7; no firm D call. Germline CDR1 and CDR2: WSHSY and SAAADI. The germline V and J ends were trimmed by 6 bases and 1 base, with 7 bases remaining between them. CDR3 length: 12 residues. The CDR3 region is CASRRVSYEQYF. In nucleotides, the CDR3 is TGCGCCAGCAGACGGGTTTCCTACGAGCAGTACTTC.

V usage is TRBV7-9 and J usage is TRBJ2-3; TRBD1 is a possible D gene (5 bases). The CDR3 length is 17 residues. Germline lookup yields CDR1 SEHNR and CDR2 FQNEAQ (reference sequence). Trimming removed 6 bases from V and 2 bases from J, with 21 bases in between. CDR3 protein: CASRLNDRFLLTDTQYF. The CDR3 DNA reads TGTGCCAGCAGATTAAACGACAGATTTCTCCTCACAGATACGCAGTATTTT.

The rearrangement joins TRBV5-1 to TRBJ1-6; D possibly corresponds to TRBD1 (5 bases). With 0 bases removed from V and 8 bases from J, the gap between germline ends came to 15 bases. The CDR3 consists of 16 residues. CDR1 and CDR2 from the germline V gene are SGHRS and YFSETQ. The CDR3: CASSLEARVWDSPLHF. In DNA, the CDR3 is TGCGCCAGCAGCTTGGAGGCCAGGGTCTGGGATTCACCCCTCCACTTT.

The chain carries TRBV5-1 and TRBJ2-3, with 10 bases matching TRBD2. Germline CDR1 SGHRS, CDR2 YFSETQ. Trimming took 4 bases from V and 6 from J; bases not matched to a gene: 8. The CDR3 sequence is 15 residues long. The CDR3, as DNA: TGCGCCAGCAGCCCGCCCCTAGCGGGAGAGGATACGCAGTATTTT. It yields the protein CASSPPLAGEDTQYF. The full variable domain, with the rest looked up from reference TRBV5-1 and TRBJ2-3, is KAGVTQTPRYLIKTRGQQVTLSCSPISGHRSVSWYQQTPGQGLQFLFEYFSETQRNKGNFPGRFSGRQFSNSRSEMNVSTLELGDSALYLCASSPPLAGEDTQYFGPGTRLTVL.

This rearrangement joins TRBV6-5 to TRBJ1-4; D is undetermined. With 0 bases removed from V and 11 bases from J, the gap between germline ends came to 10 bases. Germline values: CDR1 MNHEY, CDR2 SVGAGI. The CDR3 totals 13 residues. This chain's CDR3 is CASSYSNSRKLFF. The DNA of the CDR3 is TGTGCCAGCAGTTACTCAAACAGCCGGAAACTGTTTTTT.

V is TRBV27 and J is TRBJ1-5; D is unresolved. The germline V gene encodes CDR1 MNHEY and CDR2 SMNVEV (reference sequence). This CDR3 has 17 amino acids. V shed 5 bases and J shed 0 bases, with 17 bases lying between them. This chain's CDR3 is CASSKYPGVHSNQPQHF. The CDR3 nucleotides are TGTGCCAGCAGTAAGTACCCCGGGGTGCATAGCAATCAGCCCCAGCATTTT.

CDR3 in DNA: TGTGCCAGCAGCTTGCAGGGGGCACATGGCTACACCTTC. Amino acids: CASSLQGAHGYTF. The chain couples TRBV5-4 to TRBJ1-2; 8 nucleotides align to TRBD1. With 1 base clipped from V and 6 bases from J, the junction kept 2 bases outside the gene matches. The CDR3 sequence is 13 residues long. Germline values: CDR1 SGHNT, CDR2 YYREEE (reference sequence).

The chain couples TRBV6-5 to TRBJ2-5; 10 bases map to TRBD1. Germline V CDR1 and CDR2: MNHEY, SVGAGI. There are 15 residues in the CDR3. V shed 2 bases and J 2 bases; nucleotides not matched to a gene: 2. The CDR3 here is CASSYTGQGQETQYF. CDR3 in DNA: TGTGCCAGCAGTTACACGGGACAGGGGCAAGAGACCCAGTACTTC.

V usage is TRBV2 and J usage is TRBJ2-7; weak D call: TRBD1 (6 bases). The germline gives CDR1 SNHLY, CDR2 FYNNEI. V was cut by 8 bases and J by 5 bases, with 22 bases left in between. This CDR3 spans 15 amino acids. The CDR3 DNA follows: TGTGCCAGCGGACTCTCGGACAGCTCTGCGGACGAGCAGTACTTC. Translation gives CASGLSDSSADEQYF.

This CDR3 reads CASSAPRDRDSYEQYF. Written as DNA, the CDR3 is TGTGCCAGCAGTGCCCCCAGGGACAGGGACTCCTACGAGCAGTACTTC. The chain employs TRBV2 and TRBJ2-7, with 9 bases fitting TRBD1. This CDR3 is built from 16 residues. Per germline, CDR1 SNHLY and CDR2 FYNNEI. Trimming removed 4 bases from V and 0 bases from J; junction bases left unmatched: 7.

The J gene is TRBJ2-7, the V gene TRBV19, with 8 bases identical to TRBD2. The CDR3 consists of 17 residues. Per the germline V gene, CDR1 is LNHDA and CDR2 is SQIVND (reference sequence). Losses at the gene ends were 4 bases for V and 0 bases for J; bases not matched to a gene: 11. CDR3 DNA sequence: TGTGCCAGTAGTAAAGCGGGGGCACATCATGGCTCCTACGAGCAGTACTTC. Protein: CASSKAGAHHGSYEQYF.

The chain couples TRBV7-2 to TRBJ2-7; 9 bases are a match to TRBD1. V lost 0 bases, J lost 6 bases, and 6 bases stayed unmatched. Germline CDR1 SGHTA, CDR2 FQGNSA. The length of the CDR3 is 15 residues. CDR3 region: CASSLAGTGFLEQYF. The CDR3 coding sequence is TGTGCCAGCAGCTTAGCTGGGACAGGGTTTCTCGAGCAGTACTTC.

The chain employs TRBV5-1 and TRBJ1-4, with D unclear. This CDR3 has 14 amino acids. Germline V lookup: CDR1 SGHRS, CDR2 YFSETQ. V was trimmed by 5 bases and J by 7 bases, leaving 15 bases between them. The CDR3 spells CASSLSGRSEKLFF. In DNA form, the CDR3 reads TGCGCCAGCAGTCTTTCGGGTCGGAGTGAAAAACTGTTTTTT.

The chain combines TRBV18 with TRBJ1-4, with 9 positions matching TRBD1. The CDR3 is 16 residues long. After removal of 6 bases from V and 6 bases from J, the junction contained 11 bases not matched to a gene. Germline CDR1 and CDR2: KGHSH and LQKENI. In nucleotides, the CDR3 is TGTGCCAGCTCCCCGACTTCGGACAGGGGCCATGAAAAACTGTTTTTT. Translated: CASSPTSDRGHEKLFF.

The V and J genes are TRBV7-3 and TRBJ2-5; D uncertain. In germline, CDR1 is SGHTA, CDR2 FQGTGA. This CDR3 region has 12 residues. The ends were cut back, 3 bases at V and 7 bases at J, with 9 bases in the middle. The CDR3 loop is CASSFEYGTQYF. The DNA for the CDR3 is TGTGCCAGCAGCTTTGAGTACGGGACCCAGTACTTC.

The table lists this clone with many counts. The rearrangement uses TRBV27 and TRBJ1-5; 8 nucleotides line up with TRBD1. After removal of 5 bases from V and 5 bases from J, the junction contained 11 bases not matched to a gene. This CDR3 is 16 amino acids long. Germline V gene sequence: CDR1 MNHEY, CDR2 SMNVEV (reference sequence). The CDR3 nucleotides are TGTGCCAGCAGTACCAACGGACAGGGCGGTTATCAGCCCCAGCATTTT. Its protein product is CASSTNGQGGYQPQHF.

The rearrangement links TRBV11-2 to TRBJ1-2; D gene uncertain. Germline V lookup: CDR1 SGHAT, CDR2 FQNNGV. Trimming stripped 1 base from V and 2 bases from J, with 17 bases between. This CDR3 is built from 17 residues. The DNA for the CDR3 is TGTGCCAGCAGCTTAGTTTGGGTCAGGCCTCCCAACTATGGCTACACCTTC. This encodes CASSLVWVRPPNYGYTF.

V and J are TRBV6-5 and TRBJ2-2, with a tentative D call TRBD1 (7 bases). Germline V lookup: CDR1 MNHEY, CDR2 SVGAGI. Trimming took 7 bases from V and 6 from J, leaving 9 bases between them. CDR3 size: 12 residues. In nucleotides, the CDR3 is TGTGCCAGCACAGGGGGGCCCGGGGAGCTGTTTTTT. This codes for CASTGGPGELFF.

The chain couples TRBV18 to TRBJ2-3; D perhaps matches TRBD2 (6 bases). Trimming left V 1 base short and J 0 bases short, with 17 bases between. This CDR3 has 18 amino acids. Per germline, CDR1 KGHSH and CDR2 LQKENI. CDR3 nucleotides: TGTGCCAGCTCACCACTAGCGGCGGGCCAGATGAGCACAGATACGCAGTATTTT. Protein: CASSPLAAGQMSTDTQYF.